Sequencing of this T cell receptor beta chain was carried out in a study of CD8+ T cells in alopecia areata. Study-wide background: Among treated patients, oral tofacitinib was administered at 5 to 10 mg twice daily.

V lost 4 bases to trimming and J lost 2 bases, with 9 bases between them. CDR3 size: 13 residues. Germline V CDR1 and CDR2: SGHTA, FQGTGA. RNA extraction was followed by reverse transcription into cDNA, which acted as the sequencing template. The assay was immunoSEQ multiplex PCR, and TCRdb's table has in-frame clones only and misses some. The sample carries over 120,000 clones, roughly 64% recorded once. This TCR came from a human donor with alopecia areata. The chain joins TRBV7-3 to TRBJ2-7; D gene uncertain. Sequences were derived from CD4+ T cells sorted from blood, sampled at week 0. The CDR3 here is CASSSGGPYEQYF. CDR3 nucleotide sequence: TGTGCCAGCAGCTCCGGCGGTCCCTACGAGCAGTACTTC.